This T cell receptor beta chain was documented in a study of shared clonotypes between healthy human individuals. Study information: Per donor, CD8 memory used one plate, CD8 naive used two, CD4 memory used three and CD4 naive used three. Overall study findings and caveats: Clonotypes shared by all four sorted-subset donors had higher generation probabilities than non-shared clonotypes. Specimens sampled were limited to blood, with tissue repertoires likely differing.

Germline CDR1 SGHAT, CDR2 FQNNGV. CDR3 length: 12 amino acids. V was clipped by 3 bases and J by 8 bases, with 7 bases between them. Genomic DNA belonging to each subset was distributed in equal measure over several immunoSEQ plates. Measured with immunoSEQ multiplex PCR; TCRdb has only the in-frame clones, and not every one. The sample lists 1.5 million to 2.5 million clones; approximately 94% were seen once. The naive CD8 subset, CD45RO-negative cells positively selected for CCR7, excluded terminally differentiated effector memory CD45RA+ cells. Comments on this clone: Its specificity is unknown.

V usage is TRBV11-2 and J usage is TRBJ1-4; no clear D. The origin of this receptor is a man aged 18-30 years in good health. Source material: naive CD8+ T cells sorted from blood. The CDR3 nucleotides are TGTGCCAGCAGCTTCGAAAACGAAAAACTGTTTTTT. Translating it yields CASSFENEKLFF.